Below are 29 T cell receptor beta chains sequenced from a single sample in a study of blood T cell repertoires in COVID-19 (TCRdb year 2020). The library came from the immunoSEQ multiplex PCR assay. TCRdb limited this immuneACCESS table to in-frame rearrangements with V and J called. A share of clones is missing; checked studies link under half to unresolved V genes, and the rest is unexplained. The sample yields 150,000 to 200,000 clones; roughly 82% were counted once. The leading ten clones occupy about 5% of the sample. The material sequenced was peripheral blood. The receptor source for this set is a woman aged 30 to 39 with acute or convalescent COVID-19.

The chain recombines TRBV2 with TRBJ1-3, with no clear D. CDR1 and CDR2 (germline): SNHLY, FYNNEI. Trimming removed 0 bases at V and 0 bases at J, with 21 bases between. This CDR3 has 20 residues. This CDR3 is CASSEAEIGLPLGSGNTIYF. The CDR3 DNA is TGTGCCAGCAGTGAAGCGGAGATCGGGTTGCCGCTTGGCTCTGGAAACACCATATATTTT.

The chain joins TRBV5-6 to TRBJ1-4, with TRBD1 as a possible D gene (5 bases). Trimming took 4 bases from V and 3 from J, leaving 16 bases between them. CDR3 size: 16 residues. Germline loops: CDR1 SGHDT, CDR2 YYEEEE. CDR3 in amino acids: CASSLDGGSANEKLFF. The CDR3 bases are TGTGCCAGCAGCCTCGACGGGGGTTCGGCTAATGAAAAACTGTTTTTT.

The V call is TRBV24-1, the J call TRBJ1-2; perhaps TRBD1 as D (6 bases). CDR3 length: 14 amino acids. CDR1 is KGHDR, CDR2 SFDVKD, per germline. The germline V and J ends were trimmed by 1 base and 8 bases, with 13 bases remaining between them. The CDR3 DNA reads TGTGCCACCAGTGATTTTTCCAGGGGTGGCGGCTACACCTTC. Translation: CATSDFSRGGGYTF.

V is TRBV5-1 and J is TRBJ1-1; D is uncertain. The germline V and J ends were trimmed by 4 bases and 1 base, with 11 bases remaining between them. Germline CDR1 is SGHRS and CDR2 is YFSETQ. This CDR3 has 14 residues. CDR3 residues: CASSPTNKNTEAFF. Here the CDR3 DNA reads TGCGCCAGCAGCCCGACAAACAAGAACACTGAAGCTTTCTTT.

CDR3: CASSLGASSTDTQYF. Written as DNA, the CDR3 is TGTGCCAGCAGTTTAGGGGCTTCCTCTACGGATACGCAGTATTTT. The rearrangement joins TRBV27 to TRBJ2-3; D perhaps matches TRBD1 (5 bases). The V gene lost 2 bases and the J gene lost 6 bases, with 15 bases spanning the gap. Germline assignment: CDR1 MNHEY and CDR2 SMNVEV (reference sequence). The CDR3 is 15 amino acids.

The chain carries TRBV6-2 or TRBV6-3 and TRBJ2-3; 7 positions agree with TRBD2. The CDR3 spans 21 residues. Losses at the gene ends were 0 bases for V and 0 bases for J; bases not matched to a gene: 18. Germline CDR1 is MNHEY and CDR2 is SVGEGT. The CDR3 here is CASSYSVAGRATLTSTDTQYF. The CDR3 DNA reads TGTGCCAGCAGTTACTCAGTAGCGGGCCGCGCGACCCTTACTAGCACAGATACGCAGTATTTT.

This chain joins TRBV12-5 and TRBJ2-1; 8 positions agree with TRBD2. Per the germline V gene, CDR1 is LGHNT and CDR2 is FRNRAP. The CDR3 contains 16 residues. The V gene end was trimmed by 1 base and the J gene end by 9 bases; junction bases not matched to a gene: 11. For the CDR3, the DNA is TGTGCTAGTGGTTTGGCCCCCGGGACTAGAGATGTTGAGCAGTTCTTC. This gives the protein CASGLAPGTRDVEQFF.

This chain's CDR3 is CASKPRASGSYEQYF. Written as DNA, the CDR3 is TGTGCCAGCAAGCCCCGGGCTAGCGGGAGCTACGAGCAGTACTTC. The chain is built from TRBV6-4 and TRBJ2-7; 10 bases map to TRBD2. The trim removed 7 bases at V and 3 bases at J, leaving 9 bases unmatched. The CDR3 extends over 15 amino acids. CDR1 is MRHNA and CDR2 is SNTAGT in the germline V gene.

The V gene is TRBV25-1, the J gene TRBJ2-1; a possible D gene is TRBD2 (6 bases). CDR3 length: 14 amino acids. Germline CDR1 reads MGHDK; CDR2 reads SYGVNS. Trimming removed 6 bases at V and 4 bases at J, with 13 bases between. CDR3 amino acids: CASSGGWEYNEQFF. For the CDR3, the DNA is TGTGCCAGCAGCGGGGGATGGGAATACAATGAGCAGTTCTTC.

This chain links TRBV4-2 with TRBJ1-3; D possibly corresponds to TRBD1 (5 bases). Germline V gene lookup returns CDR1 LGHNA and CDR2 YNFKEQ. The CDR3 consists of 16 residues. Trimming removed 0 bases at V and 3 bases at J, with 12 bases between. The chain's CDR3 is CASSQEAGNYGNTIYF. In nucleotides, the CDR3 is TGTGCCAGCAGCCAAGAGGCAGGGAATTATGGAAACACCATATATTTT.

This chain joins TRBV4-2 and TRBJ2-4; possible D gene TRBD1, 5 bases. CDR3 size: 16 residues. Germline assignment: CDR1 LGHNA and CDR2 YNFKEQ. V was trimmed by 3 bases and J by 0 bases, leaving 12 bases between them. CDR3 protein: CASSHGDREAKNIQYF. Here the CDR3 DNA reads TGTGCCAGCAGCCACGGCGACAGAGAAGCCAAAAACATTCAGTACTTC.

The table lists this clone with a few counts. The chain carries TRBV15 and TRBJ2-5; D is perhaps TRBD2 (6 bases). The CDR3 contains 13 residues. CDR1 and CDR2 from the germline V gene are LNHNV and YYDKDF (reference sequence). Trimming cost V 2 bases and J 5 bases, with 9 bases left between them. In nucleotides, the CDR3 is TGTGCCACCAGCAGACAGCGGGCGGAGACCCAGTACTTC. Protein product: CATSRQRAETQYF.

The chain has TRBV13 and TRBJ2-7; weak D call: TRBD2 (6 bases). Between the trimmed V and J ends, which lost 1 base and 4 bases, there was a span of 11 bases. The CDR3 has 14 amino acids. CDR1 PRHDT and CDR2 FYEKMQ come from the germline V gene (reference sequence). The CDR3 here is CASSLAGEGYEQYF. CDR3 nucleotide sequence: TGTGCCAGCAGCTTAGCGGGAGAAGGATACGAGCAGTACTTC.

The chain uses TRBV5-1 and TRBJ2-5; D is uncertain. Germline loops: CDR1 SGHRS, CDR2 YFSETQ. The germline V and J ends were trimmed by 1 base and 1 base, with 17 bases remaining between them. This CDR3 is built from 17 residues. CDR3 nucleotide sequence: TGCGCCAGCAGCTTGAACGTGGGCAGTCCCCTCCAAGAGACCCAGTACTTC. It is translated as CASSLNVGSPLQETQYF.

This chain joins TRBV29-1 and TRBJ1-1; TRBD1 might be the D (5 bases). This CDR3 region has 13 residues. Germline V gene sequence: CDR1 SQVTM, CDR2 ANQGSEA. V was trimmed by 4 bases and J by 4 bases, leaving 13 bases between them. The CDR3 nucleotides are TGCAGCGTTGTCGTCGGGGGAGGCACTGAAGCTTTCTTT. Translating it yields CSVVVGGGTEAFF. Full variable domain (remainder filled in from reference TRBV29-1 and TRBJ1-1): SAVISQKPSRDICQRGTSLTIQCQVDSQVTMMFWYRQQPGQSLTLIATANQGSEATYESGFVIDKFPISRPNLTFSTLTVSNMSPEDSSIYLCSVVVGGGTEAFFGQGTRLTVV.

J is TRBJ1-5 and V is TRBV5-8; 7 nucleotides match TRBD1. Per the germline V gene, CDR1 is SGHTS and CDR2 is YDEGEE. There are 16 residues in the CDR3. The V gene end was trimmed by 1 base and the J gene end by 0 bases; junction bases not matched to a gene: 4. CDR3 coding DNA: TGTGCCAGCAGCTTGACAGGGGCGTCTAGCAATCAGCCCCAGCATTTT. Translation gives CASSLTGASSNQPQHF.

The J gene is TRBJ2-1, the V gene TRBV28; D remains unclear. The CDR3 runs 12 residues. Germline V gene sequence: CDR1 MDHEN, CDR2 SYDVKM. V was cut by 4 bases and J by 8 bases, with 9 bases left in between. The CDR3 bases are TGTGCCAGCAGTTCCAGGAACTATGAGCAGTTCTTC. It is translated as CASSSRNYEQFF.

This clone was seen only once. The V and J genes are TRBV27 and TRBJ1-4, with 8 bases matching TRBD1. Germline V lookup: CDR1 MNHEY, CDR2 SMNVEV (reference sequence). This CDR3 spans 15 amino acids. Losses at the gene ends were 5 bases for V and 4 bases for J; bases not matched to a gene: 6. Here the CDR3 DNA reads TGTGCCAGCAGTAATAGGACAGGGCGTAATGAAAAACTGTTTTTT. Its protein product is CASSNRTGRNEKLFF.

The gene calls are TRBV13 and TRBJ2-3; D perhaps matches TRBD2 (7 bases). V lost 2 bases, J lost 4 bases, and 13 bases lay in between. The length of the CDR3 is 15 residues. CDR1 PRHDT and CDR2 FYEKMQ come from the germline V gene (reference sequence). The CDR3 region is CASSLFGGRADTQYF. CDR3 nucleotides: TGTGCCAGCAGCTTATTCGGGGGGCGGGCAGATACGCAGTATTTT.

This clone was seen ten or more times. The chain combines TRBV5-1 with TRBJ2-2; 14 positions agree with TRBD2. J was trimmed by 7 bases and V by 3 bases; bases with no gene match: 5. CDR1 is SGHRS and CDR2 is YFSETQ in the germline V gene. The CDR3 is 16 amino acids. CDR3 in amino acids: CASSSGLAGAVGELFF. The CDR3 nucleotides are TGCGCCAGCAGCTCGGGACTAGCGGGAGCAGTCGGGGAGCTGTTTTTT. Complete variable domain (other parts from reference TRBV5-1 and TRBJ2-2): KAGVTQTPRYLIKTRGQQVTLSCSPISGHRSVSWYQQTPGQGLQFLFEYFSETQRNKGNFPGRFSGRQFSNSRSEMNVSTLELGDSALYLCASSSGLAGAVGELFFGEGSRLTVL.

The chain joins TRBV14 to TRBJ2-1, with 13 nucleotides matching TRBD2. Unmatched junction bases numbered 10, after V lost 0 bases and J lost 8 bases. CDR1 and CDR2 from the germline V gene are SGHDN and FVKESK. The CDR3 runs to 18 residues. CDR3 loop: CASSQEGGLAGELYEQFF. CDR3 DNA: TGTGCCAGCAGCCAAGAGGGAGGACTAGCGGGAGAACTTTATGAGCAGTTCTTC.

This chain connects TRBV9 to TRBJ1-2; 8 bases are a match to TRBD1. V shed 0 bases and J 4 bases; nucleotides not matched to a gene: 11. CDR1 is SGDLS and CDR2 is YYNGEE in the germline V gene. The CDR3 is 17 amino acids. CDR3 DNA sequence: TGTGCCAGCAGCGTAGCTCCAGGGGGCAGGGACCCCTATGGCTACACCTTC. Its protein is CASSVAPGGRDPYGYTF.

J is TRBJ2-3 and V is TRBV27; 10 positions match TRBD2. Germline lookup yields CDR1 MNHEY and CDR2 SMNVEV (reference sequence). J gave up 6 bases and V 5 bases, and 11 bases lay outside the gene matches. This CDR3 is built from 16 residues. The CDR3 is CASSKRERGGRDTQYF. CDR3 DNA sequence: TGTGCCAGCAGTAAGCGCGAGCGGGGGGGAAGGGATACGCAGTATTTT.

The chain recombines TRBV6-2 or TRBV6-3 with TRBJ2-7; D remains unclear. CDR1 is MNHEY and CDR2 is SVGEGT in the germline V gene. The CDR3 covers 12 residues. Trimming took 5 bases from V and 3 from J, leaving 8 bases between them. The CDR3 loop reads CASSPSFYEQYF. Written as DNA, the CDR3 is TGTGCCAGCAGTCCCTCGTTCTACGAGCAGTACTTC.

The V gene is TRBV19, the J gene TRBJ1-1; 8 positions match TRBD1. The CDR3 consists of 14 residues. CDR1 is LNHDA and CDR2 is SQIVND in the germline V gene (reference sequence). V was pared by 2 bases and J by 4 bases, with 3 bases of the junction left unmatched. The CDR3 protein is CASSISQGGTEAFF. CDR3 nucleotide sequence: TGTGCCAGTAGTATATCACAGGGGGGCACTGAAGCTTTCTTT.

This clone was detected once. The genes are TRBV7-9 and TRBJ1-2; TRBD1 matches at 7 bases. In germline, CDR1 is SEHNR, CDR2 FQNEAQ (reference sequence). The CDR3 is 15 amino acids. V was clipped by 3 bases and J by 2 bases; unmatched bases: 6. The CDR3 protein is CASSFNLGQNYGYTF. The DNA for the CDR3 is TGTGCCAGCAGCTTTAACCTGGGACAGAACTATGGCTACACCTTC.

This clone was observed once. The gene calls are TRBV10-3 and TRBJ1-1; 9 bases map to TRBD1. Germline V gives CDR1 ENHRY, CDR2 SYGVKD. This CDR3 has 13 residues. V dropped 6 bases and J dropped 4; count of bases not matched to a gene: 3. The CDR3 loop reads CAIRLTGGTEAFF. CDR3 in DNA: TGTGCCATCAGATTGACAGGGGGCACTGAAGCTTTCTTT.

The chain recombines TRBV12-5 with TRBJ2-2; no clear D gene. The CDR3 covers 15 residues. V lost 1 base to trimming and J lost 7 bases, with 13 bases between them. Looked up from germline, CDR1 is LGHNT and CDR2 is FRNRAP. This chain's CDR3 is CASGLGVGTGGELFF. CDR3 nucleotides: TGTGCTAGTGGTTTGGGGGTAGGAACGGGCGGGGAGCTGTTTTTT.

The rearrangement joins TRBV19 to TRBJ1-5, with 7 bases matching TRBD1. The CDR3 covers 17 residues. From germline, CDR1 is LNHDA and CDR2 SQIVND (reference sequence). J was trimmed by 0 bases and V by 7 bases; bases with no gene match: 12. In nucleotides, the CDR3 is TGTGCCAGTACGATTGGGACAGCTTTGCGTAGCAATCAGCCCCAGCATTTT. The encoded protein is CASTIGTALRSNQPQHF.